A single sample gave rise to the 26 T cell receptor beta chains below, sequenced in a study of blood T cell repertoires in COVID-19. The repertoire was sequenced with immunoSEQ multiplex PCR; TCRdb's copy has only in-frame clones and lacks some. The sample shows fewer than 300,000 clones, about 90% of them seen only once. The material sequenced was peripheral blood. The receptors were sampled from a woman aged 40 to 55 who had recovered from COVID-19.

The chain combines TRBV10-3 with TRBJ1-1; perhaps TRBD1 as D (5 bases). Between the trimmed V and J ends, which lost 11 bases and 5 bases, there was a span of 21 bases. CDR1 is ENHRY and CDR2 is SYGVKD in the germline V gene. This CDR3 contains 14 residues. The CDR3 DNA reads TGTGCCGCCTTTAACACAGGAGCGCGAACTGAAGCTTTCTTT. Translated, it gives CAAFNTGARTEAFF.

The CDR3 DNA is TGTGCCAGCACCCTGGGGAGGAGAGGGGATGGCTACACCTTC. This sequence encodes CASTLGRRGDGYTF. This chain links TRBV9 with TRBJ1-2; tentatively, D is TRBD1 (5 bases). Germline V gives CDR1 SGDLS, CDR2 YYNGEE. The V and J ends lost 6 bases and 6 bases respectively, with 18 bases between them. The CDR3 consists of 14 residues.

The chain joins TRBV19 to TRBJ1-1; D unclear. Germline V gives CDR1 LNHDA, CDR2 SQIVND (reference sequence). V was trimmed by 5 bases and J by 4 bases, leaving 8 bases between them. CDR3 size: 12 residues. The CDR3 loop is CASSVRGTEAFF. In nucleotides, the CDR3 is TGTGCCAGTAGTGTCCGGGGCACTGAAGCTTTCTTT.

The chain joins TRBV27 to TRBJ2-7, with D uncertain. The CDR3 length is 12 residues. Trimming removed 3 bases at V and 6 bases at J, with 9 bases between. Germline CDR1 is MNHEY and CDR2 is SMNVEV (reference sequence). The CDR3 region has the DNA TGTGCCAGCAGTTTCACAGTTGGCGAGCAGTACTTC. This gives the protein CASSFTVGEQYF.

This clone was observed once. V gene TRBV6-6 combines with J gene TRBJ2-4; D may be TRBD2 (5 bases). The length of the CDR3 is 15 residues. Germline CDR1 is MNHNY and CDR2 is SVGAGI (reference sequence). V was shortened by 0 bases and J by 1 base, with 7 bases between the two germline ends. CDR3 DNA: TGTGCCAGCAGTTACTCGAGGGAGGCCAAAAACATTCAGTACTTC. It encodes CASSYSREAKNIQYF.

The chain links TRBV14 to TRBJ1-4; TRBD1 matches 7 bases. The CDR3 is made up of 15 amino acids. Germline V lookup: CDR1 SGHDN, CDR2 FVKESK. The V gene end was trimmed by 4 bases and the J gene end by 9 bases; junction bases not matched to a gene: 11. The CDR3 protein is CASSPIQGTGQKLFF. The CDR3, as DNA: TGTGCCAGCAGCCCCATACAGGGGACGGGTCAAAAACTGTTTTTT.

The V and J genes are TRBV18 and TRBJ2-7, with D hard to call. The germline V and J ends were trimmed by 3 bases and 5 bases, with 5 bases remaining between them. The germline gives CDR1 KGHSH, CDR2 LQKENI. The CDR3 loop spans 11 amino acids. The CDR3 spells CASSPADEQYF. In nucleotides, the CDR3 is TGTGCCAGCTCACCGGCGGACGAGCAGTACTTC.

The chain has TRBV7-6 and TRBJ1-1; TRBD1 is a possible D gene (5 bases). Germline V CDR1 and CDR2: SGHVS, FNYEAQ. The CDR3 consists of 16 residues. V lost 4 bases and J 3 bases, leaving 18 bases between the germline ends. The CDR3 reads CASSSKDSYWDTEAFF. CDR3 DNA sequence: TGTGCCAGCAGCTCCAAAGACAGTTATTGGGACACTGAAGCTTTCTTT.

For the CDR3, the DNA is TGTGCCAGCAGCATCGACACCGGGGAGCTGTTTTTT. Residues: CASSIDTGELFF. The chain uses TRBV5-4 and TRBJ2-2; no definite D call. CDR1 and CDR2 from the germline V gene are SGHNT and YYREEE (reference sequence). Trimming took off 4 bases at V and 3 bases at J, with 4 bases between the two ends. The CDR3 is 12 amino acids.

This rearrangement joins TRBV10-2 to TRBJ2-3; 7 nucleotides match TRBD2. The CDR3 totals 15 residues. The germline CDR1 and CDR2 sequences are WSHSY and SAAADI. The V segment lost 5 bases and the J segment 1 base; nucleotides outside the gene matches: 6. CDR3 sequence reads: CASSKGLSRTDTQYF. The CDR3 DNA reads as TGCGCCAGCAGTAAGGGACTATCCCGCACAGATACGCAGTATTTT.

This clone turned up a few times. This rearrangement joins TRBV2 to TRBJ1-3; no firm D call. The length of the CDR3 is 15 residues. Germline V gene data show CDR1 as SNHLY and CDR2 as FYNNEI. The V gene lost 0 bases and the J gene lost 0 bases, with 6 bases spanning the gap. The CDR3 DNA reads TGTGCCAGCAGTGAAGCGGCCGTCTCTGGAAACACCATATATTTT. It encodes CASSEAAVSGNTIYF.

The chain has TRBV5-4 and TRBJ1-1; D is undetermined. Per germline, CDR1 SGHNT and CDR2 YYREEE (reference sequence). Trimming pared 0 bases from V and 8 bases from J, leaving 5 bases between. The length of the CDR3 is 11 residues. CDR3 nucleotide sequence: TGTGCCAGCAGCTTGGGAGAGGAAGCTTTCTTT. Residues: CASSLGEEAFF. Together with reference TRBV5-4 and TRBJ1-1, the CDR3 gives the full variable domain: ETGVTQSPTHLIKTRGQQVTLRCSSQSGHNTVSWYQQALGQGPQFIFQYYREEENGRGNFPPRFSGLQFPNYSSELNVNALELDDSALYLCASSLGEEAFFGQGTRLTVV.

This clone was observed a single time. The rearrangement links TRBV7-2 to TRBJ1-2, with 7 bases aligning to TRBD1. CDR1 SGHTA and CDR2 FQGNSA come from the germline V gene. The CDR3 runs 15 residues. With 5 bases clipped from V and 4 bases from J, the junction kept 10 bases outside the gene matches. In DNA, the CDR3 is TGTGCCAGCAGCCCATATCAGGGGGAGGTCTATGGCTACACCTTC. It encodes CASSPYQGEVYGYTF.

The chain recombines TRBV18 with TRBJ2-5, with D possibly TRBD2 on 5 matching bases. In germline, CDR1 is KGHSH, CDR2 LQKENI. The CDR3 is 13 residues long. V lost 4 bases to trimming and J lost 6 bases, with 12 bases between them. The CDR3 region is CASSLEDSKTQYF. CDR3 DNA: TGTGCCAGCTCACTAGAGGACTCGAAGACCCAGTACTTC.

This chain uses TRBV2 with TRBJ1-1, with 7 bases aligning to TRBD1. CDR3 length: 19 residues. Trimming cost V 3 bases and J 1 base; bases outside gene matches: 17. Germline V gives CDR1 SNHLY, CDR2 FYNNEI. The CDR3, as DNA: TGTGCCAGCAGTGACCCCTGGGTGACAGGGATGGCCTGGAACACTGAAGCTTTCTTT. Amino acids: CASSDPWVTGMAWNTEAFF.

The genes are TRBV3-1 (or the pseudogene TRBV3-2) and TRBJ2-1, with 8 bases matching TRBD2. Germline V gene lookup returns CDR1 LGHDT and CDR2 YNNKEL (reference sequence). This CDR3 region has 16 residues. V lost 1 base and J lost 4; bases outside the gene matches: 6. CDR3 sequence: CASSQGAGTSYNEQFF. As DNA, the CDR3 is TGTGCCAGCAGCCAAGGGGCCGGGACTAGTTACAATGAGCAGTTCTTC.

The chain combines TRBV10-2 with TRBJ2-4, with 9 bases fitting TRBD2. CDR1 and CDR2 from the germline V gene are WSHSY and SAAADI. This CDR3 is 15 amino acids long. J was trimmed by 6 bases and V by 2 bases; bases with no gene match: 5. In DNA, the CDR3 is TGCGCCAGCAGTGAGCTAGCGGGGTTACGAAACATTCAGTACTTC. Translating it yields CASSELAGLRNIQYF.

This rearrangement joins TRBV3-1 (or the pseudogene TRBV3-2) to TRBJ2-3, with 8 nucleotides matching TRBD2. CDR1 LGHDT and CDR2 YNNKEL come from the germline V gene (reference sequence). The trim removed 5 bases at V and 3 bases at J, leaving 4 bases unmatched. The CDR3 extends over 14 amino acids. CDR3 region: CASSSGLGTDTQYF. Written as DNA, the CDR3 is TGTGCCAGCAGCTCGGGACTAGGGACAGATACGCAGTATTTT.

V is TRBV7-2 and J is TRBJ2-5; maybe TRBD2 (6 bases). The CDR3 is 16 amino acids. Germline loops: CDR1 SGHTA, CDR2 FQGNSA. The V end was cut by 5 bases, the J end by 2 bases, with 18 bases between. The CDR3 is CASSIGGGVSQETQYF. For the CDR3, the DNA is TGTGCCAGCAGCATAGGAGGAGGGGTGTCACAAGAGACCCAGTACTTC. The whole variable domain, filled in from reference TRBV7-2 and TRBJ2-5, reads GAGVSQSPSNKVTEKGKDVELRCDPISGHTALYWYRQSLGQGLEFLIYFQGNSAPDKSGLPSDRFSAERTGGSVSTLTIQRTQQEDSAVYLCASSIGGGVSQETQYFGPGTRLLVL.

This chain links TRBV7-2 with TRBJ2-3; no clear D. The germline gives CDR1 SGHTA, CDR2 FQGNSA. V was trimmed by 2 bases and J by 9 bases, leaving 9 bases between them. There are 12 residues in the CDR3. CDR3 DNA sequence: TGTGCCAGCAGCTTACCGCCTATGACGCAGTATTTT. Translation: CASSLPPMTQYF.

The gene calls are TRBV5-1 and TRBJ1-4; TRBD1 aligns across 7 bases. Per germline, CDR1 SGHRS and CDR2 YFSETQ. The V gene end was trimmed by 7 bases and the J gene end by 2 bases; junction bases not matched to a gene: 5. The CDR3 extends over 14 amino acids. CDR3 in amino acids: CASSMTGTNEKLFF. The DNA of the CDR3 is TGCGCCAGCTCGATGACAGGGACTAATGAAAAACTGTTTTTT. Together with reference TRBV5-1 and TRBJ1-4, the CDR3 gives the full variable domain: KAGVTQTPRYLIKTRGQQVTLSCSPISGHRSVSWYQQTPGQGLQFLFEYFSETQRNKGNFPGRFSGRQFSNSRSEMNVSTLELGDSALYLCASSMTGTNEKLFFGSGTQLSVL.

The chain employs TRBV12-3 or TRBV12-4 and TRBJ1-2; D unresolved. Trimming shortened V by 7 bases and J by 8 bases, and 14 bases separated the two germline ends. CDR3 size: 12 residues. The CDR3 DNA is TGTGCCAGCACCCCGTTGGCGGGGGGCTACACCTTC. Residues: CASTPLAGGYTF.

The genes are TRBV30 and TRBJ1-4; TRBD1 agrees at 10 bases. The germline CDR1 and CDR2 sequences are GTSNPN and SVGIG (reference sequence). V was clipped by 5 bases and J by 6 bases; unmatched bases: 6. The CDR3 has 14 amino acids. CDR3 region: CAWGSGTGDEKLFF. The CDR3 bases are TGTGCCTGGGGGTCCGGGACAGGGGATGAAAAACTGTTTTTT.

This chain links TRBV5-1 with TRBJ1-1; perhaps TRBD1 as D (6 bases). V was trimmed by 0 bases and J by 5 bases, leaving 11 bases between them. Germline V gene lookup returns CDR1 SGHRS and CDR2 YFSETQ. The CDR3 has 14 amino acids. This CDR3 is CASSLGVGGTEAFF. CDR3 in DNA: TGCGCCAGCAGCTTGGGGGTAGGGGGAACTGAAGCTTTCTTT.

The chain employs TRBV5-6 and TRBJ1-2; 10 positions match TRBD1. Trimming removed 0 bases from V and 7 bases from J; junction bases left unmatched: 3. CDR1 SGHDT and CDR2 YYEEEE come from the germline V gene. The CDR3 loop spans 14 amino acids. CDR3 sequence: CASSLGTGGSGYTF. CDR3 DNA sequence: TGTGCCAGCAGCTTGGGGACAGGGGGTAGTGGCTACACCTTC. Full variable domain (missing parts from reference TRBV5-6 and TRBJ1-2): DAGVTQSPTHLIKTRGQQVTLRCSPKSGHDTVSWYQQALGQGPQFIFQYYEEEERQRGNFPDRFSGHQFPNYSSELNVNALLLGDSALYLCASSLGTGGSGYTFGSGTRLTVV.

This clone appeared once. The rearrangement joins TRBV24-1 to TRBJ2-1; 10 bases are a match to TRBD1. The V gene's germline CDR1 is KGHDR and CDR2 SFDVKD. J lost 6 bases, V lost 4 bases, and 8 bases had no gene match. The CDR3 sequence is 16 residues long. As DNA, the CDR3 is TGTGCCACCAGTGACCCCCGACAGGGGGCGAGCAATGAGCAGTTCTTC. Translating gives CATSDPRQGASNEQFF.